This T cell receptor (beta chain) was obtained from a study of blood T cell repertoires in COVID-19. Looking at the study overall: Specimens from acute and convalescent COVID-19 originated in the United States, Italy and Spain. T cells, B-cell-depleted T cells, or PBMCs provided the cDNA or gDNA that served as material.

Germline assignment: CDR1 LGHNA and CDR2 YNFKEQ. Trimming took 1 base from V and 3 from J; bases not matched to a gene: 1. The CDR3 has 16 residues. Original methodology: Amplification with reference gene primers provided the estimates of nucleated cell counts. Data came from immunoSEQ multiplex PCR; TCRdb stores just in-frame clones and leaves some out. V, J and clone size are those of that table, while D and trimming were read from the DNA. The sample shows 110,000 to 150,000 clones, 88% of them seen only once. This TCR came from a man aged 45-60 years with active or convalescent COVID-19. The rearrangement links TRBV4-2 to TRBJ2-2; 11 bases line up with TRBD2. The sequencing sample was made of peripheral blood. CDR3: CASSQGLAGYTGELFF. The CDR3 nucleotides read TGTGCCAGCAGCCAAGGACTAGCGGGATACACCGGGGAGCTGTTTTTT.